This TCR beta chain stems from a study of cytomegalovirus exposure and HLA in healthy donors. Study-level findings and limits: With DRB1 most and HLA-C fewest, TCR association rates differed between HLA loci in a later analysis.

The CDR3 sequence is 15 residues long. V lost 5 bases, J lost 6 bases, and 10 bases stayed unmatched. Looked up from germline, CDR1 is MNHEY and CDR2 is SMNVEV (reference sequence). The PCR employed 60 Vbeta primers together with 13 Jbeta primers. Profiled with immunoSEQ multiplex PCR; TCRdb holds only in-frame clones, not every one. The profile shows around 75,000 clones, more than 75% of them singletons. This clone was found a few times. Its antigen is still unknown. The chain uses TRBV27 and TRBJ1-5; 7 nucleotides agree with TRBD1. The sequenced sample consisted of PBMCs. This TCR derives from a middle-aged man in good health and CMV-seronegative. CDR3 bases: TGTGCCAGCAGTATCGCCTCGGGACAGTTTCAGCCCCAGCATTTT. This encodes CASSIASGQFQPQHF.